The rows below give T cell receptor beta chains drawn from one sample of a study of graft-versus-host responses after intestinal transplantation. Method: immunoSEQ multiplex PCR; TCRdb's copy keeps in-frame clones and lacks some. This table holds about 29,000 clones, around 92% found once. The specimen comprised PBMCs, sampled around 63 days after intestinal transplant. These receptors were taken from a human patient who received an intestinal transplant, so some T cells may come from the graft donor. Each CDR3 is given with its conserved first and last residue. D genes are given only for firm matches. Some rows mark clone size as missing; the rest say once, few, many or name a class of expanded clone.

TGTGCCAGCAGCCAAGACCCAGCGGGAAGCTCCTACGAGCAGTACTTC	CASSQDPAGSSYEQYF	few	TRBV4-1	TRBJ2-7	TRBD2
TGTGCCAGCAGTGGGGACAGGAAAGAGGTTAATGAAAAACTGTTTTTT	CASSGDRKEVNEKLFF	.	TRBV2	TRBJ1-4	TRBD1
TGCGCCAGCAGCCAAGAATGGAGGGCCCTAACTTACAATGAGCAGTTCTTC	CASSQEWRALTYNEQFF	.	TRBV4-1	TRBJ2-1	.
TGTGCCAGCAGTGAATGGGACCTAAACTATGGCTACACCTTC	CASSEWDLNYGYTF	.	TRBV25-1	TRBJ1-2	.
TGCGCCAGCAGCTTGGGACAGAATGACAAGAAAGCTTTCTTT	CASSLGQNDKKAFF	.	TRBV5-1	TRBJ1-1	.
TGTGCCAGCAGCTTGTCGGTGGGGGCCTACGAGCAGTACTTC	CASSLSVGAYEQYF	.	TRBV5-4	TRBJ2-7	.
TGTGCCAGCAGCTTAGGGGTGGCTGAGCAGTACTTC	CASSLGVAEQYF	.	TRBV7-9	TRBJ2-5	.
TGTGCCAGCAGTGACCTAAACCAAGTTTATGAAAAACTGTTTTTT	CASSDLNQVYEKLFF	.	TRBV25-1	TRBJ1-4	.
TGCGCCAGCAGCCAAGAGACTAGCGGGGGCTCCTACAATGAGCAGTTCTTC	CASSQETSGGSYNEQFF	.	TRBV4-1	TRBJ2-1	TRBD2
TGTGCCTGGAGTGCCCCGTTGGGGTACCCCACTGAAGCTTTCTTT	CAWSAPLGYPTEAFF	.	TRBV30	TRBJ1-1	.
TGTGCCAGCAGCTTAGAGTCAGGGTATGAAGCTTTCTTT	CASSLESGYEAFF	.	TRBV7-9	TRBJ1-1	.
TGTGCCAGCAGCTCGGACATACAAGAGACCCAGTACTTC	CASSSDIQETQYF	.	TRBV7-9	TRBJ2-5	.
TGCGCCAGCAGAGCGGGGAGAACATTATACACCGGGGAGCTGTTTTTT	CASRAGRTLYTGELFF	.	TRBV5-1	TRBJ2-2	TRBD2
TGTGCCAGTAGTTTCGGGACAGCAATGTATGGCTACACCTTC	CASSFGTAMYGYTF	.	TRBV19	TRBJ1-2	TRBD1
TGTGCCAGCAGTTCCGGGACTAGCGGGTTCAATGAGCAGTTCTTC	CASSSGTSGFNEQFF	.	TRBV27	TRBJ2-1	TRBD2
TGTGCCTGCCTCACCGCAGGGGTCCCTGATAGCAATCAGCCCCAGCATTTT	CACLTAGVPDSNQPQHF	.	TRBV30	TRBJ1-5	.
TGTGCCATCAGTCAGGGGCCAGCTAACTATGGCTACACCTTC	CAISQGPANYGYTF	.	TRBV10-3	TRBJ1-2	.
TGTGCCAGCAGCTACAGCAGGGGGGGGAATTCACCCCTCCACTTT	CASSYSRGGNSPLHF	.	TRBV6-5	TRBJ1-6	TRBD1
TGTGCCAGTTTGGACGGTAACTATGGCTACACCTTC	CASLDGNYGYTF	.	TRBV27	TRBJ1-2	.
TGTGCCAGTGGGGATCCTTCTAGCGGGGAGGACAATGAGCAGTTCTTC	CASGDPSSGEDNEQFF	once	TRBV2	TRBJ2-1	TRBD2
TGTGCCAGCAGTTACAGGGCAGGGAACACTGAAGCTTTCTTT	CASSYRAGNTEAFF	.	TRBV6-5	TRBJ1-1	.
TGTGCCAGAAGCCCGACAGGGCAGAACACTGAAGCTTTCTTT	CARSPTGQNTEAFF	medium-sized	TRBV5-3	TRBJ1-1	TRBD1
TGTGCCAGTAGTATTCGAAGCTCCTATAATTCACCCCTCCACTTT	CASSIRSSYNSPLHF	.	TRBV19	TRBJ1-6	.
TGTGCCAGCAGTTTCTTGAGCTCCTACGAGCAGTACTTC	CASSFLSSYEQYF	.	TRBV27	TRBJ2-7	.
TGTGCCACCAGCAGGGGGTGGGACAGGGCGTTGGAAAAACTGTTTTTT	CATSRGWDRALEKLFF	.	TRBV15	TRBJ1-4	TRBD1
TGTGCCACCAATGGGGGCTTTGACACTGAAGCTTTCTTT	CATNGGFDTEAFF	.	TRBV15	TRBJ1-1	.
TGTGCCAGCAGCCCCCCGGTATTTACATTTGAAAAACTGTTTTTT	CASSPPVFTFEKLFF	.	TRBV28	TRBJ1-4	.
TGCGCCAGCAGCCAGGGGGGGGGACTAGTAGACTCGGGAGCCCAGTACTTC	CASSQGGGLVDSGAQYF	.	TRBV4-1	TRBJ2-5	TRBD2
TGTGCCTGGAGCGTAGAACTAGCCACTCATAATGAGCAGTTCTTC	CAWSVELATHNEQFF	.	TRBV30	TRBJ2-1	.
TGTGCCAGCAGCAAATGGACAGGGGGCCCTAGGGGCTACACCTTC	CASSKWTGGPRGYTF	.	TRBV5-8	TRBJ1-2	TRBD1
TGTGCCAGCAGTTTATATTGGGTCAGGGGGCGAGAGACCCAGTACTTC	CASSLYWVRGRETQYF	.	TRBV28	TRBJ2-5	TRBD1
TGCAGCGTTGAAGATCAAGGCCGGAAGCCCTACAATGAGCAGTTCTTC	CSVEDQGRKPYNEQFF	once	TRBV29-1	TRBJ2-1	.
TGTGCCAGCAGTTACTCGGCTTTGTTCGAGCAGTACTTC	CASSYSALFEQYF	.	TRBV6-5	TRBJ2-7	.
TGTGCCAGCAGTAACGCAGGGACCGCCTACGAGCAGTACTTC	CASSNAGTAYEQYF	.	TRBV7-2	TRBJ2-7	.
TGTGCTACAAGAACGGGGGGGGGCAATGAGCAGTTCTTC	CATRTGGGNEQFF	.	TRBV27	TRBJ2-1	TRBD2
TGCGCCAGCAGCTTGGGCGTCGGGGGAGGGACTGAAGCTTTCTTT	CASSLGVGGGTEAFF	.	TRBV5-1	TRBJ1-1	.
TGTGCCAGCTCACTACACCCAAGGGCCGGGGAGCTGTTTTTT	CASSLHPRAGELFF	.	TRBV18	TRBJ2-2	.
TGTGCCTGGAGTGCGAGTGTGGGTTCCCTGCGAAACACCATATATTTT	CAWSASVGSLRNTIYF	.	TRBV30	TRBJ1-3	.
TGTGCCAGCAGCGCAACGGCCGGGGGGGCAGATACGCAGTATTTT	CASSATAGGADTQYF	.	TRBV7-9	TRBJ2-3	TRBD2
TGCGCCAGCAGCCAGGAATCCAGGTCCTACGAGCAGTACTTC	CASSQESRSYEQYF	.	TRBV4-1	TRBJ2-7	.
TGTGCCAGCAGCGTAGGGATTAGCGGGGTCTACGAGCAGTACTTC	CASSVGISGVYEQYF	.	TRBV9	TRBJ2-7	TRBD2
TGTGCCAGCAGCCCTAGACTCGGGCAGGTCAAAGAGCAGTTCTTC	CASSPRLGQVKEQFF	.	TRBV11-3	TRBJ2-1	.
TGTGCCAGCAGCTTAGATGGCGGGTCTGGAAACACCATATATTTT	CASSLDGGSGNTIYF	.	TRBV7-2	TRBJ1-3	.
TGTGCCAGCAGCTCAGGGGGCGACCCCTATGGCTACACCTTC	CASSSGGDPYGYTF	.	TRBV7-9	TRBJ1-2	TRBD1
TGTGCCAGCAGTTCGTTCCCCTCGATGGGTGAGCAGTTCTTC	CASSSFPSMGEQFF	.	TRBV27	TRBJ2-1	.
TGTGCCAGCAGTATAGGGGGGGCAGTAGCTTTCTTT	CASSIGGAVAFF	.	TRBV6-1	TRBJ1-1	.
TGTGCCAGCAGTTTTAACGGAGTAGACTACGAGCAGTACTTC	CASSFNGVDYEQYF	.	TRBV28	TRBJ2-7	.
TGCGCCAGCAGCCAAGACGGCAGGGGAGGATCACCCCTCCACTTT	CASSQDGRGGSPLHF	.	TRBV4-1	TRBJ1-6	.
TGTGCCAGCAGCTTAGGAGCTAGAAAAGAGACCCAGTACTTC	CASSLGARKETQYF	.	TRBV7-8	TRBJ2-5	.
TGCGCCAGCAGTCCCGGAGCGGGAGCCCCTACCCTCTACAATGAGCAGTTCTTC	CASSPGAGAPTLYNEQFF	.	TRBV23-1	TRBJ2-1	TRBD2
TGTGCCTGGAACCGGGACAGGGAGAACACCGGGGAGCTGTTTTTT	CAWNRDRENTGELFF	.	TRBV30	TRBJ2-2	TRBD1
TGCGCCAGCAGCTCGGGACTAGCGAATGAGCAGTTCTTC	CASSSGLANEQFF	.	TRBV5-1	TRBJ2-1	TRBD2
TGCGCCAGCAGCCAAGAACGGTCCAGGGCATATAGCAATCAGCCCCAGCATTTT	CASSQERSRAYSNQPQHF	.	TRBV4-1	TRBJ1-5	.
TGTGCCAGCAGTTTCTCCGGGGTATCGACTGAAGCTTTCTTT	CASSFSGVSTEAFF	.	TRBV27	TRBJ1-1	.
TGCAGCGTTGAAGAGGAACTGTCCTGGGGAAACACCATATATTTT	CSVEEELSWGNTIYF	.	TRBV29-1	TRBJ1-3	.
TGTGCCAGCAGCCCTCCTGGGGGGGGCGCGGGGAATTCACCCCTCTACTTT	CASSPPGGGAGNSPLYF	.	TRBV5-4	TRBJ1-6	.
TGCAGTGCCACGGACAGTGAAGCTTTCTTT	CSATDSEAFF	.	TRBV20-1	TRBJ1-1	.